These 2 T cell receptor beta chains were sequenced from one sample in a study of PD-1 blockade in classical Hodgkin lymphoma. This sample's time point: cycle 4 day 1 (C4D1), after more than 5 weeks of nivolumab. Each and every patient relapsed after autologous stem cell transplantation, and patients got differing brentuximab vedotin exposure. TCRdb's copy holds only in-frame clones and misses some; the assay was immunoSEQ multiplex PCR. Found here are 26,000 or so clones, approximately 72% of them singletons; the top ten hold around 4%. The sample consisted of peripheral blood mononuclear cells (PBMCs), taken before the fourth cycle of nivolumab. The receptors were sampled from a human donor with classical Hodgkin lymphoma.

This clone was found a few times. The chain combines TRBV18 with TRBJ2-7; TRBD1 matches at 7 bases. CDR1 KGHSH and CDR2 LQKENI come from the germline V gene. The J segment lost 0 bases and the V segment lost 3 bases, leaving 8 bases of the junction unmatched. The CDR3 has 16 amino acids. CDR3 in amino acids: CASSPTAGTVSYEQYF. CDR3 nucleotides: TGTGCCAGCTCACCGACCGCCGGGACAGTCTCCTACGAGCAGTACTTC.

V is TRBV11-2 and J is TRBJ2-1; possible D gene TRBD2, 5 bases. V dropped 1 base and J dropped 4 bases, with 8 bases sitting between them. The germline gives CDR1 SGHAT, CDR2 FQNNGV. The CDR3 has 14 residues. The CDR3 protein is CASSLAGRYNEQFF. For the CDR3, the DNA is TGTGCCAGCAGCTTAGCGGGAAGGTACAATGAGCAGTTCTTC.